Reported below is one T cell receptor beta chain. V lost 6 bases, J lost 2 bases, and 6 bases stayed unmatched. The CDR3 length is 16 residues. Per germline, CDR1 ENHRY and CDR2 SYGVKD. This sample stems from a study of blood T cell repertoires in COVID-19. The protocol was immunoSEQ multiplex PCR, while the TCRdb copy is restricted to in-frame clones and leaves out a portion. The repertoire has approximately 190,000 clones, almost 85% of them found once; the top ten carry 6.9%. Sequencing was done on a sample of peripheral blood. The clonotype comes from a human donor with acute or convalescent COVID-19. The donor label of this sample is uncertain. The chain employs TRBV10-3 and TRBJ2-1, with 11 bases lining up with TRBD2. CDR3 loop: CAIRPGTSGTYNEQFF. The CDR3 DNA is TGTGCCATCAGGCCCGGGACTAGCGGTACCTACAATGAGCAGTTCTTC.